The present T cell receptor (beta chain) was sequenced within a study of blood T cell repertoires in COVID-19. Study background: Sites across the United States, Italy and Spain contributed samples from acute and convalescent COVID-19.

Measured with immunoSEQ multiplex PCR; TCRdb has only the in-frame clones, and not every one. The sample lists 35,000 to 40,000 clones, nearly 90% occurring once. V trimming: 3 bases; J trimming: 10 bases; junction bases outside the gene matches: 13. From germline, CDR1 is LGHNA and CDR2 YSLEER. This CDR3 has 16 amino acids. Sequenced input: peripheral blood. The chain links TRBV4-3 to TRBJ2-4; 9 bases agree with TRBD1. This sequence was found in a man aged 60 to 75 with active COVID-19. The CDR3 DNA follows: TGCGCCAGCAGCCAGGATGGGGGACAGGGATACAGTATTCAGTACTTC. It translates to CASSQDGGQGYSIQYF.